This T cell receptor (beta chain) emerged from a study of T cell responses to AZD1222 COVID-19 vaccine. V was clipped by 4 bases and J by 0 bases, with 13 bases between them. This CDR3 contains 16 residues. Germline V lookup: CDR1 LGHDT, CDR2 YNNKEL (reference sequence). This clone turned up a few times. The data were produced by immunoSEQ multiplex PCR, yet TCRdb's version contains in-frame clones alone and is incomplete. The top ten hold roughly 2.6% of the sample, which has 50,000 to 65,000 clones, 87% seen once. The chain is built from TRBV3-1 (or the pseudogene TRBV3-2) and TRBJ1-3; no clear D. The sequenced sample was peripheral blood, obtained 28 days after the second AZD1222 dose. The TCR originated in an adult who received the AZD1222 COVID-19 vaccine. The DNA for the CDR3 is TGTGCCAGCAGCCGAGCGGGCGCAAGCTCTGGAAACACCATATATTTT. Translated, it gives CASSRAGASSGNTIYF.